The clone carrying this T cell receptor (beta chain) was observed many times. The data were taken from a study of Graves' ophthalmopathy and Graves' hyperthyroidism. Transcripts of RNA were the source for amplifying TCR beta CDR3 regions. HTBI-primed first-round RT-PCR preceded second-round multiplex PCR. TCRdb itself ran the multiplex PCR reads through MiXCR, one entry per CDR3 protein. Of about 600,000 distinct CDR3 sequences listed, roughly 40% were seen once; the top ten hold about 4.2%. The CDR3 loop spans 15 amino acids. CDR1 is SEHNR and CDR2 is FQNEAQ in the germline V gene (reference sequence). Trimming removed 4 bases from V and 2 bases from J, with 15 bases in between.

This chain joins TRBV7-9 and TRBJ2-7; possible D gene TRBD1, 5 bases. Sequenced sample: peripheral blood or thyroid tissue (not recorded which). The clonotype was recovered from an adult man with Graves' hyperthyroidism. CDR3 sequence reads: CASSSAGQGTYEQYF. DNA for the CDR3: TGTGCCAGCAGCTCGGCCGGGCAGGGCACCTACGAGCAGTACTTC.